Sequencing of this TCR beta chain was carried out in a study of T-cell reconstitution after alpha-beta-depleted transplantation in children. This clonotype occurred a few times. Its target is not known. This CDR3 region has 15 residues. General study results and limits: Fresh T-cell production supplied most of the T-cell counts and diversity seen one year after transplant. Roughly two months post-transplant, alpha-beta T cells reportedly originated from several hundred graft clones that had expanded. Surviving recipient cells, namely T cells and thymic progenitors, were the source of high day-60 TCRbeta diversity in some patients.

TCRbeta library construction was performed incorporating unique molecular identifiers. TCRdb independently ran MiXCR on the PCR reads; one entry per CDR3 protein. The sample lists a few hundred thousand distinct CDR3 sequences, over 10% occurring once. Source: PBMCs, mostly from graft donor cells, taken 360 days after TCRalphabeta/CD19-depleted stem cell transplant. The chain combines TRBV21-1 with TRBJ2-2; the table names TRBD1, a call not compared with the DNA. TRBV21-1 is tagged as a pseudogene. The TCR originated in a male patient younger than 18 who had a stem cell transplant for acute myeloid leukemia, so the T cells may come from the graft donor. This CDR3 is CASSPRTGRAGELFF. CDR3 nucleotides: TGTGCCAGCAGCCCCCGGACAGGGCGCGCCGGGGAGCTGTTTTTT.